These 13 T cell receptor beta chains were all obtained from the same sample, sequenced in a study of T-cell memory formation after mild COVID-19. TCRdb used MiXCR to reprocess the 5' RACE reads, holding one entry per CDR3 protein. Of more than 250,000 distinct CDR3 sequences listed, around 16% are singletons. Sequenced: PBMCs or a T cell subset sorted from them (not recorded which). Receptors were obtained from a man between 18 and 29 years old who had mild COVID-19 (a few samples of this study predate the infection). Cell type and time point are not known.

This clonotype was seen a handful of times. The chain couples TRBV5-1 to TRBJ2-1; 8 bases are shared with TRBD1. The ends lost 0 bases at V and 4 bases at J; junction bases unmatched: 6. In germline, CDR1 is SGHRS, CDR2 YFSETQ. This CDR3 is 16 amino acids long. This chain's CDR3 is CASSLGYGTGYNEQFF. The CDR3 nucleotides read TGCGCCAGCAGCTTGGGCTACGGGACAGGATACAATGAGCAGTTCTTC.

Many counts were recorded for this clonotype. The V gene is TRBV7-2, the J gene TRBJ2-3, with 12 bases fitting TRBD2. Trimming cost V 6 bases and J 6 bases; bases outside gene matches: 7. The CDR3 is 15 amino acids. Per the germline V gene, CDR1 is SGHTA and CDR2 is FQGNSA. The DNA of the CDR3 is TGTGCCAGCAGTTCCCCTAGCGGGGGGGAGGATACGCAGTATTTT. It codes for CASSSPSGGEDTQYF. The whole variable domain, filled in from reference TRBV7-2 and TRBJ2-3, reads GAGVSQSPSNKVTEKGKDVELRCDPISGHTALYWYRQSLGQGLEFLIYFQGNSAPDKSGLPSDRFSAERTGGSVSTLTIQRTQQEDSAVYLCASSSPSGGEDTQYFGPGTRLTVL.

This clonotype was seen more than once but under ten times. The rearrangement joins TRBV7-2 to TRBJ1-3; D is unclear. The CDR3 totals 12 residues. V lost 1 base to trimming and J lost 5 bases, with 3 bases between them. Germline CDR1 is SGHTA and CDR2 is FQGNSA. CDR3 bases: TGTGCCAGCAGCTTAGACAGAAACACCATATATTTT. The encoded protein is CASSLDRNTIYF.

A few counts support this clonotype. The chain joins TRBV6-2 or TRBV6-3 to TRBJ2-7, with unresolved D. The CDR3 length is 15 residues. Germline CDR1 and CDR2: MNHEY and SVGEGT. The V gene lost 2 bases and the J gene lost 6 bases, with 17 bases spanning the gap. Here the CDR3 DNA reads TGTGCCAGCAGTTACCCTTCGACACAGATTGGCGAGCAGTACGTC. It specifies CASSYPSTQIGEQYV.

The V gene is TRBV7-8, the J gene TRBJ2-7; the D is unclear. Looked up from germline, CDR1 is SGHVS and CDR2 is FQNEAQ. V was cut by 6 bases and J by 4 bases, with 10 bases left in between. The CDR3 contains 12 residues. CDR3 sequence reads: CASSPSRYEQYV. The DNA for the CDR3 is TGTGCCAGCAGTCCCTCCCGGTACGAGCAGTACGTC.

This clonotype was observed at least ten times. This chain connects TRBV29-1 to TRBJ1-1, with D possibly being TRBD1 (6 bases). CDR1 SQVTM and CDR2 ANQGSEA come from the germline V gene. The germline V and J ends were trimmed by 7 bases and 1 base, with 13 bases remaining between them. This CDR3 contains 13 residues. This CDR3 is CSAAQGTNTEAFF. Here the CDR3 DNA reads TGCAGCGCTGCGCAGGGGACGAACACTGAAGCTTTCTTT. The full variable domain, with the rest looked up from reference TRBV29-1 and TRBJ1-1, is SAVISQKPSRDICQRGTSLTIQCQVDSQVTMMFWYRQQPGQSLTLIATANQGSEATYESGFVIDKFPISRPNLTFSTLTVSNMSPEDSSIYLCSAAQGTNTEAFFGQGTRLTVV.

The chain has TRBV27 and TRBJ1-1; 8 bases agree with TRBD1. The germline V gene encodes CDR1 MNHEY and CDR2 SMNVEV (reference sequence). This CDR3 is 14 amino acids long. Trimming at V came to 5 bases and at J to 4 bases, leaving 6 bases not matched to a gene. The CDR3 loop is CASSLNTGGTEAFF. The CDR3 DNA reads TGTGCCAGCAGTCTTAATACAGGGGGCACTGAAGCTTTCTTT.

The V call is TRBV11-3, the J call TRBJ2-5; the D is unclear. The CDR3 totals 14 residues. CDR1 is SGHNT and CDR2 is YENEEA in the germline V gene. V lost 1 base and J 4 bases, leaving 10 bases between the germline ends. The CDR3 here is CASSLGGSRETQYF. Written as DNA, the CDR3 is TGTGCCAGCAGCTTAGGCGGAAGTCGAGAGACCCAGTACTTC.

The V and J genes are TRBV15 and TRBJ2-7; TRBD1 or TRBD2 may be the D gene (6 bases each). The CDR3 sequence is 14 residues long. V was shortened by 8 bases and J by 2 bases, with 16 bases between the two germline ends. Germline V lookup: CDR1 LNHNV, CDR2 YYDKDF (reference sequence). DNA of the CDR3: TGTGCCACCGGGAAGGGGGGCGTCACCTACGAGCAGTACTTC. Encoded protein: CATGKGGVTYEQYF.

The rearrangement joins TRBV5-1 to TRBJ2-7; possible D gene TRBD2, 5 bases. The CDR3 covers 11 residues. V was shortened by 4 bases and J by 11 bases, with 13 bases between the two germline ends. Germline loops: CDR1 SGHRS, CDR2 YFSETQ. CDR3 sequence (DNA): TGCGCCAGCAGCGCCGGGGAGACGGAGTACTTC. It codes for CASSAGETEYF.

This clonotype was picked up a small number of times. The chain carries TRBV9 and TRBJ1-1; no definite D call. Looked up from germline, CDR1 is SGDLS and CDR2 is YYNGEE. This CDR3 region has 12 residues. Trimming shortened V by 0 bases and J by 6 bases, and 6 bases separated the two germline ends. Here the CDR3 DNA reads TGTGCCAGCAGCGTAGGGGGTCCTGAAGCTTTCTTT. Protein: CASSVGGPEAFF.

The rearrangement joins TRBV10-3 to TRBJ1-1; the match to TRBD1 covers 10 bases. Per germline, CDR1 ENHRY and CDR2 SYGVKD. The CDR3 is made up of 14 amino acids. V gave up 4 bases and J gave up 6 bases; unmatched junction bases: 5. The CDR3 here is CAISAGQGNSEAFF. CDR3 nucleotide sequence: TGTGCCATCAGTGCGGGACAGGGGAATTCTGAAGCTTTCTTT.

This chain uses TRBV24-1 with TRBJ2-5; 9 bases fit TRBD2. Trimming cost V 5 bases and J 0 bases; bases outside gene matches: 6. The CDR3 is 16 amino acids. CDR1 KGHDR and CDR2 SFDVKD come from the germline V gene. CDR3 in DNA: TGTGCCACCAGTGGCGGGCTAGCGGGAAACCAAGAGACCCAGTACTTC. Its translation is CATSGGLAGNQETQYF.